A selection of T cell receptor beta chains follows, all from one sample in a study of T cells after yellow fever vaccination. MiXCR was run by TCRdb on the 5' RACE reads, yielding one entry per CDR3 protein. In the table there are about 250,000 distinct CDR3 sequences, roughly 4% of which are singletons. Sequenced here: PBMCs, sampled 15 days after the yellow fever booster vaccination. The receptor set was obtained from a man aged 18 to 29 who received the YFV17D yellow fever vaccine. Both conserved end residues are part of each CDR3. A D gene is named only where the DNA matches it firmly. Rows may omit the clone size; those that give it use once, few, many or a size class.

V: TRBV6-4; size: many; D: TRBD1; J: TRBJ2-2; DNA: TGTGCCAGCAGTGATGGGACAGACACCGGGGAGCTGTTTTTT; CDR3: CASSDGTDTGELFF
V: TRBV5-1; size: many; D: -; J: TRBJ2-7; DNA: TGCGCCAGCAGCTTCTCAGGAAACTACGAGCAGTACTTC; CDR3: CASSFSGNYEQYF
V: TRBV29-1; size: many; D: TRBD2; J: TRBJ2-2; DNA: TGCAGCGTTGCCCGGGGGGACGGGGAGCTGTTTTTT; CDR3: CSVARGDGELFF
V: TRBV7-9; size: many; D: -; J: TRBJ2-2; DNA: TGTGCCAGCAGCTTAGTAGGTCCCGGGGAGCTGTTTTTT; CDR3: CASSLVGPGELFF
V: TRBV7-3; size: many; D: TRBD2; J: TRBJ2-3; DNA: TGTGCCAGCAGCGGGACTAGCGGGGGGCCTAGCACAGATACGCAGTATTTT; CDR3: CASSGTSGGPSTDTQYF
V: TRBV10-3; size: many; D: -; J: TRBJ1-4; DNA: TGTGCCATCAGTGAGTCAGCAAGCGGGGAAAAACTGTTTTTT; CDR3: CAISESASGEKLFF
V: TRBV6-5; size: many; D: -; J: TRBJ2-1; DNA: TGTGCCAGCAGTTACGGGGTCGGCAATGAGCAGTTCTTC; CDR3: CASSYGVGNEQFF
V: TRBV7-2; size: many; D: -; J: TRBJ2-5; DNA: TGTGCCAGCAGCTTAGCCAAACGAGAGACCCAGTACTTC; CDR3: CASSLAKRETQYF
V: TRBV4-1; size: many; D: TRBD2; J: TRBJ2-5; DNA: TGCGCCAGCAGCCTCTATGTGGGGGGGGAAGAGACCCAGTACTTC; CDR3: CASSLYVGGEETQYF
V: TRBV20-1; size: many; D: -; J: TRBJ1-4; DNA: TGCAGTGCTAGAGATAAGGCAACTAATGAGAAACTGTTTTTT; CDR3: CSARDKATNEKLFF
V: TRBV27; size: many; D: TRBD1; J: TRBJ1-2; DNA: TGTGCCAGCAGTCTACAGGGGGCGTCTGGCTACACCTTC; CDR3: CASSLQGASGYTF
V: TRBV7-8; size: few; D: -; J: TRBJ1-5; DNA: TGTGCCAGCAGCTTAGGTTTGCAGATATCAAATCAGCCCCAGCATTTT; CDR3: CASSLGLQISNQPQHF
V: TRBV29-1; size: many; D: TRBD2; J: TRBJ2-5; DNA: TGCAGCGTTGTCTCTAGCGGGGGGGCCCCAGAGACCCAGTACTTC; CDR3: CSVVSSGGAPETQYF
V: TRBV4-2; size: many; D: -; J: TRBJ2-3; DNA: TGTGCCAGCAGCCAACGGACGGGAGCAGATACGCAGTATTTT; CDR3: CASSQRTGADTQYF
V: TRBV12-3/TRBV12-4; size: many; D: -; J: TRBJ2-6; DNA: TGTGCCAGCAGTTGGATTACTGGGGCCAACGTCCTGACTTTC; CDR3: CASSWITGANVLTF
V: TRBV9; size: many; D: -; J: TRBJ2-3; DNA: TGTGCCAGCAGCGTATTAGCAGATACGCAGTATTTT; CDR3: CASSVLADTQYF
V: TRBV29-1; size: many; D: -; J: TRBJ1-1; DNA: TGCAGCGTTTCCCAGCGATCGAGTACTGAAGCTTTCTTT; CDR3: CSVSQRSSTEAFF
V: TRBV7-9; size: few; D: -; J: TRBJ1-5; DNA: TGTGCCAGCAGCACGGTGGGGGGCGGACAGCCCCAGCATTTT; CDR3: CASSTVGGGQPQHF
V: TRBV12-3/TRBV12-4; size: many; D: TRBD1; J: TRBJ1-1; DNA: TGTGCCAGCAGTCAAGGACAGGTTCCCACTGAAGCTTTCTTT; CDR3: CASSQGQVPTEAFF
V: TRBV4-3; size: many; D: -; J: TRBJ2-6; DNA: TGCGCCAGCAGCCAAGAGACAGGCTCTGGGGCCAACGTCCTGACTTTC; CDR3: CASSQETGSGANVLTF
V: TRBV7-3; size: many; D: -; J: TRBJ2-1; DNA: TGTGCCAGCAGCCCTCCAAACAGAAATGAGCAGTTCTTC; CDR3: CASSPPNRNEQFF
V: TRBV2; size: -; D: TRBD2; J: TRBJ2-2; DNA: TGTGCCAGCGCCGGGACTAGCGGGGGCCCGAACACCGGGGAGCTGTTTTTT; CDR3: CASAGTSGGPNTGELFF
V: TRBV24-1; size: many; D: TRBD1; J: TRBJ1-4; DNA: TGTGCCACCACCCCGGGACAGAGTAATGAAAAACTGTTTTTT; CDR3: CATTPGQSNEKLFF
V: TRBV5-1; size: many; D: -; J: TRBJ1-1; DNA: TGCGCCAGCAGTTCGTCTCACTTCTACCCAGAGTCACGGGGAAGACAGTCAAACACTGAAGCTTTCTTT; CDR3: CASSSSHFYPESRGRQSNTEAFF
V: TRBV7-2; size: many; D: TRBD1; J: TRBJ1-1; DNA: TGTGCCAGCAGCTCCGACAGGGGGCCGAAGAATGTTTTCTTT; CDR3: CASSSDRGPKNVFF
V: TRBV7-2; size: many; D: -; J: TRBJ2-7; DNA: TGTGCCAGCAGCTATTTTACAGGACCCTACGAGCAGTACTTC; CDR3: CASSYFTGPYEQYF
V: TRBV12-3/TRBV12-4; size: many; D: TRBD2; J: TRBJ2-1; DNA: TGTGCCAGCAGTTTACCTTCACTAGCGGGGGGTCGGAATGAGCAGTTCTTC; CDR3: CASSLPSLAGGRNEQFF
V: TRBV29-1; size: many; D: -; J: TRBJ2-1; DNA: TGCAGCGTTGCCCCTATGGGTCCTATGGATGAGCAGTTCTTC; CDR3: CSVAPMGPMDEQFF
V: TRBV20-1; size: many; D: TRBD1; J: TRBJ2-3; DNA: TGCAGTGCTAGAGGTCGGACACGGGCCCAGGGGGGCACAGATACGCAGTATTTT; CDR3: CSARGRTRAQGGTDTQYF
V: TRBV12-3/TRBV12-4; size: few; D: TRBD1; J: TRBJ1-1; DNA: TGTGCCAGCAGTTTACGCCAGGGACAGGGGAACACTGAAGCTTTCTTT; CDR3: CASSLRQGQGNTEAFF
V: TRBV5-1; size: many; D: TRBD1; J: TRBJ2-1; DNA: TGCGCCAGCAGCTGGGGGACAGGGCCGGGATATGAGCAGTTCTTC; CDR3: CASSWGTGPGYEQFF
V: TRBV20-1; size: many; D: -; J: TRBJ2-5; DNA: TGCAGTGCCATCTTCTGGGGGGAACAAGAGACCCAGTACTTC; CDR3: CSAIFWGEQETQYF
V: TRBV3-1; size: many; D: TRBD2; J: TRBJ2-5; DNA: TGTGCCAGCAGCCAGTGGGCGGGGGGCCTCCAAGAGACCCAGTACTTC; CDR3: CASSQWAGGLQETQYF
V: TRBV19; size: many; D: TRBD2; J: TRBJ2-4; DNA: TGTGCCAGTAGTATCGGGGGAGGGGATGGAAACATTCAGTACTTC; CDR3: CASSIGGGDGNIQYF
V: TRBV6-1; size: many; D: -; J: TRBJ1-2; DNA: TGTGCCAGTTTAAGGGCGGGTAATTGGATCGGCTATGGCTACACCTTC; CDR3: CASLRAGNWIGYGYTF
V: TRBV5-6; size: many; D: -; J: TRBJ1-4; DNA: TGTGCCAGCAGCCCTTGGGTCAGTAGGGATTGGGATGAAAAACTGTTTTTT; CDR3: CASSPWVSRDWDEKLFF
V: TRBV6-6; size: many; D: -; J: TRBJ2-5; DNA: TGTGCCAGCAGTCCACGGGACTCGGGAGAGACCCAGTACTTC; CDR3: CASSPRDSGETQYF
V: TRBV5-1; size: many; D: TRBD2; J: TRBJ2-1; DNA: TGCGCCAGCAGCTTGACAGCTAGCGGGGGGGCCTACAATGAGCAGTTCTTC; CDR3: CASSLTASGGAYNEQFF
V: TRBV7-9; size: many; D: -; J: TRBJ1-2; DNA: TGTGCCAGCAGCCCAGGGTTTGGCTACACCTTC; CDR3: CASSPGFGYTF
V: TRBV5-1; size: many; D: -; J: TRBJ2-3; DNA: TGCGCCAGCAGCTTGGATGGAAAATCAGATACGCAGTATTTT; CDR3: CASSLDGKSDTQYF
V: TRBV5-4; size: many; D: TRBD2; J: TRBJ2-3; DNA: TGTGCCAGCAGCTCCGGGACTAGCGGGGGGGCCGATACGCAGTATTTT; CDR3: CASSSGTSGGADTQYF
V: TRBV7-9; size: many; D: -; J: TRBJ2-2; DNA: TGTGCCAGCAGCCCCCCCGGGACGGGGAACACCGGGGAGCTGTTTTTT; CDR3: CASSPPGTGNTGELFF